The 20 T cell receptor beta chains presented below share a single source sample, sequenced in a study of CD8+ T cells in alopecia areata (dated by TCRdb to 2017 to 2018). The library was produced with the immunoSEQ multiplex PCR assay. For TCR sequencing, RNA was extracted from every sample and reverse transcribed into cDNA to serve as template. TCRdb obtained this table from immuneACCESS and retained in-frame rearrangements with V and J assigned. These tables miss some clones; where compared with another copy, unresolved V genes account for less than half of the shortfall, and the remainder is unexplained. The sample table records about 140,000 clones; approximately 90% of these occur just once. The ten top clones hold approximately 13% of the sample. The label giving this sample's time point can be read as: around 4 weeks on oral tofacitinib. The sample's treatment or condition label, in plain terms: oral pan-JAK inhibitor, 5-10 mg twice daily.

The source was CD8+ T cells sorted from blood, collected at week 4, from a patient treated with tofacitinib. These receptors all come from a human donor with alopecia areata.

This chain joins TRBV4-1 and TRBJ2-3; the match to TRBD1 covers 7 bases. Germline V gives CDR1 MGHRA, CDR2 YSYEKL. V shed 2 bases, J shed 8 bases, and the junction held 7 bases outside the gene matches. The CDR3 runs 14 residues. CDR3 sequence reads: CASSQRGGEGTQYF. CDR3 coding DNA: TGCGCCAGCAGCCAAAGAGGGGGCGAGGGTACGCAGTATTTT.

On this clone: Other DNA sequences within the sample encode an identical CDR3. The chain links TRBV5-1 to TRBJ2-7; 8 nucleotides agree with TRBD2. Germline CDR1 is SGHRS and CDR2 is YFSETQ. V dropped 2 bases and J dropped 2; count of bases not matched to a gene: 3. The CDR3 runs 14 residues. CDR3: CASSLGSGAYEQYF. Here the CDR3 DNA reads TGCGCCAGCAGCTTAGGTAGCGGGGCCTACGAGCAGTACTTC.

The V and J genes are TRBV29-1 and TRBJ1-3, with D hard to call. V lost 8 bases and J 0 bases, leaving 17 bases between the germline ends. The germline CDR1 and CDR2 sequences are SQVTM and ANQGSEA. The CDR3 consists of 15 residues. The CDR3 DNA reads as TGCAGCATTGTGCTGATTGGGAGCTCTGGAAACACCATATATTTT. As protein: CSIVLIGSSGNTIYF.

V gene TRBV5-4 combines with J gene TRBJ2-1; maybe TRBD1 (6 bases). With 4 bases removed from V and 7 bases from J, the gap between germline ends came to 12 bases. In germline, CDR1 is SGHNT, CDR2 YYREEE (reference sequence). The CDR3 is 13 amino acids. The CDR3 sequence is CASSVPGTNEQFF. The CDR3 coding sequence is TGTGCCAGCAGCGTGCCTGGGACAAATGAGCAGTTCTTC.

The gene calls are TRBV4-1 and TRBJ2-7; D is ambiguous. The germline V gene has CDR1 MGHRA and CDR2 YSYEKL. The CDR3 length is 14 residues. V shed 1 base and J shed 0 bases, with 7 bases lying between them. The CDR3 is CASSQVGFSYEQYF. The CDR3 DNA is TGCGCCAGCAGCCAAGTGGGATTCTCCTACGAGCAGTACTTC.

The chain couples TRBV27 to TRBJ2-7; maybe TRBD1 (5 bases). Germline V gene lookup returns CDR1 MNHEY and CDR2 SMNVEV (reference sequence). The CDR3 runs 11 residues. The germline V and J ends were trimmed by 10 bases and 0 bases, with 7 bases remaining between them. CDR3: CATGYSYEQYF. The CDR3 region has the DNA TGTGCCACAGGGTACTCCTACGAGCAGTACTTC.

V and J are TRBV29-1 and TRBJ2-2; D not resolved. Trimming took off 2 bases at V and 6 bases at J, with 7 bases between the two ends. Germline CDR1 reads SQVTM; CDR2 reads ANQGSEA. The CDR3 sequence is 12 residues long. CDR3 DNA: TGCAGCGTTGAAATATCCGCCGGGGAGCTGTTTTTT. Amino acids: CSVEISAGELFF.

The V call is TRBV5-6, the J call TRBJ2-1, with D possibly being TRBD1 (5 bases). Germline loops: CDR1 SGHDT, CDR2 YYEEEE. The CDR3 runs 15 residues. Trimming removed 1 base from V and 10 bases from J, with 18 bases in between. CDR3 residues: CASSLRSAGWLEQFF. Here the CDR3 DNA reads TGTGCCAGCAGCTTGCGGTCGGCAGGGTGGTTGGAGCAGTTCTTC.

J is TRBJ1-1 and V is TRBV29-1; TRBD1 aligns across 7 bases. The V gene's germline CDR1 is SQVTM and CDR2 ANQGSEA. The CDR3 is 12 residues long. Trimming at V came to 2 bases and at J to 6 bases, leaving 3 bases not matched to a gene. CDR3 nucleotides: TGCAGCGTTGAAACAGGGGCCTCTGAAGCTTTCTTT. Translation gives CSVETGASEAFF.

V and J are TRBV29-1 and TRBJ2-7, with D hard to call. This CDR3 is built from 11 residues. Between the trimmed V and J ends, which lost 6 bases and 5 bases, there was a span of 11 bases. CDR1 and CDR2 from the germline V gene are SQVTM and ANQGSEA. CDR3 sequence reads: CSVIYLDEQYF. DNA of the CDR3: TGCAGCGTAATTTATCTCGACGAGCAGTACTTC.

V gene TRBV4-1 combines with J gene TRBJ2-1; TRBD1 aligns across 8 bases. The germline V gene has CDR1 MGHRA and CDR2 YSYEKL. V lost 6 bases to trimming and J lost 9 bases; unmatched junction nucleotides: 10. The CDR3 has 14 residues. In nucleotides, the CDR3 is TGCGCCAGCAGGTGGACAGGGTTCCAGGGTGAGCAGTTCTTC. It is translated as CASRWTGFQGEQFF.

The chain is built from TRBV6-5 and TRBJ2-7, with D unclear. With 7 bases removed from V and 7 bases from J, the gap between germline ends came to 14 bases. This CDR3 is 12 amino acids long. Germline-derived CDR1 and CDR2 are MNHEY and SVGAGI. The CDR3 loop reads CASTGSQEEQYF. CDR3 nucleotides: TGTGCCAGCACCGGCAGTCAGGAAGAGCAGTACTTC.

The chain recombines TRBV29-1 with TRBJ2-1; a possible D gene is TRBD1 (6 bases). Trimming pared 4 bases from V and 4 bases from J, leaving 17 bases between. Per the germline V gene, CDR1 is SQVTM and CDR2 is ANQGSEA. The CDR3 contains 15 residues. The chain's CDR3 is CSVVPQGDPYNEQFF. CDR3 coding DNA: TGCAGCGTTGTCCCACAGGGCGATCCATACAATGAGCAGTTCTTC.

The chain has TRBV2 and TRBJ2-6, with TRBD1 identical over 9 bases. The CDR3 has 19 residues. V lost 7 bases to trimming and J lost 0 bases; unmatched junction nucleotides: 13. From germline, CDR1 is SNHLY and CDR2 FYNNEI. CDR3 protein: CASTRDRAPSLSGANVLTF. The CDR3 DNA reads TGTGCCAGCACTCGGGACAGGGCGCCCTCTCTCTCTGGGGCCAACGTCCTGACTTTC.

This chain uses TRBV19 with TRBJ2-1; tentative D call: TRBD2 (5 bases). V lost 3 bases, J lost 7 bases, and 13 bases lay in between. The germline gives CDR1 LNHDA, CDR2 SQIVND (reference sequence). CDR3 size: 14 residues. CDR3: CASSMRRALNEQFF. The DNA for the CDR3 is TGTGCCAGTAGTATGAGGCGGGCTCTGAATGAGCAGTTCTTC.

J is TRBJ2-7 and V is TRBV29-1; TRBD1 or TRBD2 may be the D gene (5 bases each). The CDR3 spans 17 residues. Germline values: CDR1 SQVTM, CDR2 ANQGSEA. Between the trimmed V and J ends, which lost 1 base and 4 bases, there was a span of 23 bases. CDR3 protein: CSVEGHNGATSGYEQYF. The CDR3 nucleotides read TGCAGCGTTGAAGGCCATAACGGGGCCACGTCCGGGTACGAGCAGTACTTC.

The rearrangement joins TRBV29-1 to TRBJ2-1, with 8 bases aligning to TRBD1. Losses at the gene ends were 8 bases for V and 7 bases for J; bases not matched to a gene: 7. The CDR3 is 12 residues long. Germline CDR1 is SQVTM and CDR2 is ANQGSEA. The DNA for the CDR3 is TGCAGCTCCGGACAGGGTTGGAATGAGCAGTTCTTC. Its protein is CSSGQGWNEQFF.

The chain recombines TRBV11-1 with TRBJ2-1, with 11 positions matching TRBD2. The CDR3 consists of 16 residues. The germline CDR1 and CDR2 sequences are SGHAT and FQDESV (reference sequence). Unmatched junction bases numbered 11, after V lost 5 bases and J lost 8 bases. The CDR3 DNA reads as TGTGCCAGCAGCGTTAGCGGGGGGGCCGCAGTTTATGAGCAGTTCTTC. Amino acid sequence: CASSVSGGAAVYEQFF.

The V and J genes are TRBV29-1 and TRBJ2-7, with D maybe TRBD2 (6 bases). V dropped 2 bases and J dropped 1 base, with 9 bases sitting between them. Germline values: CDR1 SQVTM, CDR2 ANQGSEA. The CDR3 sequence is 13 residues long. The DNA for the CDR3 is TGCAGCGTTGAAATTCGGGGGTCCTACGAGCAGTACTTC. Protein product: CSVEIRGSYEQYF.

CDR3: CASSWGGGVNEQFF. The CDR3 nucleotides are TGTGCCAGCAGCTGGGGAGGGGGAGTGAATGAGCAGTTCTTC. The V and J genes are TRBV11-2 and TRBJ2-1; TRBD2 might be the D (7 bases). From germline, CDR1 is SGHAT and CDR2 FQNNGV. V was clipped by 4 bases and J by 7 bases, with 14 bases between them. The CDR3 contains 14 residues.